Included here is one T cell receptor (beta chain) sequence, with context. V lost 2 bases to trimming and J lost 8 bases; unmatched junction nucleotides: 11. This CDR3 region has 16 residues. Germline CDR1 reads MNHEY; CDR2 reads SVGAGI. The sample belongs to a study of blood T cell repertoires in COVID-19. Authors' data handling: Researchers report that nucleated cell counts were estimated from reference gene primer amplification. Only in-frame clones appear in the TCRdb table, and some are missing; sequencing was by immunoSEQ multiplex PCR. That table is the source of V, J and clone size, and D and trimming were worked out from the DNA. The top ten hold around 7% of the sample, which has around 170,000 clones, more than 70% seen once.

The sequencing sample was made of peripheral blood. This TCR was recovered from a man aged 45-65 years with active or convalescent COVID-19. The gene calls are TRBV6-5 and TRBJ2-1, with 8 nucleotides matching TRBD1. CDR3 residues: CASSYHRGRGHDEQFF. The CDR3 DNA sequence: TGTGCCAGCAGTTACCATAGGGGCAGGGGGCACGATGAGCAGTTCTTC.